The next 30 T cell receptor beta chains were all read from a single sample in a study of cytomegalovirus exposure and HLA in healthy donors. It was with 60 Vbeta and 13 Jbeta primers that the PCR ran. Assay used: immunoSEQ multiplex PCR; TCRdb lists only in-frame clones, some missing. The sample has fewer than 150,000 clones; about 79% are singletons. Sequenced sample: PBMCs. The source is a male donor in good health and CMV-seronegative.

The rearrangement links TRBV6-5 to TRBJ2-7; 7 nucleotides match TRBD2. Germline V gene data show CDR1 as MNHEY and CDR2 as SVGAGI. This CDR3 is 14 amino acids long. With 5 bases clipped from V and 3 bases from J, the junction kept 7 bases outside the gene matches. The CDR3 DNA reads TGTGCCAGCAGTGAATGGGGGAGGGGCTACGAGCAGTACTTC. Protein product: CASSEWGRGYEQYF.

The CDR3 DNA sequence: TGCAGCGCTCGTCCAGCGGGAGGTTCCGAGCAGTACTTC. As protein: CSARPAGGSEQYF. The rearrangement joins TRBV29-1 to TRBJ2-7; 9 bases map to TRBD2. The germline CDR1 and CDR2 sequences are SQVTM and ANQGSEA. The CDR3 has 13 amino acids. V dropped 7 bases and J dropped 6; count of bases not matched to a gene: 10.

This clone is a singleton in its sample. The chain couples TRBV14 to TRBJ1-2; a possible D gene is TRBD1 (5 bases). V was clipped by 2 bases and J by 6 bases, with 16 bases between them. This CDR3 has 15 amino acids. Germline assignment: CDR1 SGHDN and CDR2 FVKESK. The CDR3 DNA reads as TGTGCCAGCAGCCAACTAATAGGGGATGGAGATGGCTACACCTTC. This gives the protein CASSQLIGDGDGYTF.

The count of this clone is one. J is TRBJ2-1 and V is TRBV13; 10 bases match TRBD2. CDR3 length: 15 residues. Losses at the gene ends were 2 bases for V and 4 bases for J; bases not matched to a gene: 2. The germline V gene has CDR1 PRHDT and CDR2 FYEKMQ (reference sequence). The CDR3: CASSLKTSGYNEQFF. CDR3 coding DNA: TGTGCCAGCAGCTTAAAGACTAGCGGGTACAATGAGCAGTTCTTC.

V gene TRBV27 combines with J gene TRBJ2-7; 8 bases map to TRBD1. V shed 5 bases and J 3 bases; nucleotides not matched to a gene: 9. This CDR3 is built from 15 residues. Per the germline V gene, CDR1 is MNHEY and CDR2 is SMNVEV (reference sequence). The CDR3 protein is CASSPSTGALYEQYF. The DNA of the CDR3 is TGTGCCAGCAGTCCCTCGACAGGGGCCCTCTACGAGCAGTACTTC.

The chain has TRBV12-5 and TRBJ2-1; no definite D call. V lost 1 base, J lost 9 bases, and 7 bases lay in between. Per the germline V gene, CDR1 is LGHNT and CDR2 is FRNRAP. This CDR3 is built from 12 residues. The DNA of the CDR3 is TGTGCTAGTGGTTTGGACGCTAGTGAGCAGTTCTTC. It translates to CASGLDASEQFF. Filled out from reference TRBV12-5 and TRBJ2-1, the complete variable domain reads DARVTQTPRHKVTEMGQEVTMRCQPILGHNTVFWYRQTMMQGLELLAYFRNRAPLDDSGMPKDRFSAEMPDATLATLKIQPSEPRDSAVYFCASGLDASEQFFGPGTRLTVL.

This clone was counted many times. This chain uses TRBV19 with TRBJ2-3; 7 nucleotides match TRBD2. CDR1 and CDR2 from the germline V gene are LNHDA and SQIVND (reference sequence). The V segment lost 6 bases and the J segment 4 bases; nucleotides outside the gene matches: 13. The CDR3 totals 16 residues. CDR3 sequence reads: CASSSNGGSGADTQYF. The DNA for the CDR3 is TGTGCCAGTAGCTCCAATGGGGGAAGCGGGGCAGATACGCAGTATTTT. The complete variable domain, with remaining parts taken from reference TRBV19 and TRBJ2-3, reads DGGITQSPKYLFRKEGQNVTLSCEQNLNHDAMYWYRQDPGQGLRLIYYSQIVNDFQKGDIAEGYSVSREKKESFPLTVTSAQKNPTAFYLCASSSNGGSGADTQYFGPGTRLTVL.

V is TRBV4-2 and J is TRBJ2-3; 8 bases are a match to TRBD2. The CDR3 is 15 amino acids. CDR1 and CDR2 from the germline V gene are LGHNA and YNFKEQ. Trimming cost V 4 bases and J 4 bases; bases outside gene matches: 7. CDR3 bases: TGTGCCAGCAGCCCTAAAGCGGGAGTGGCAGATACGCAGTATTTT. Its translation: CASSPKAGVADTQYF.

The chain carries TRBV5-1 and TRBJ2-1, with 8 nucleotides matching TRBD2. Germline CDR1 reads SGHRS; CDR2 reads YFSETQ. The CDR3 covers 12 residues. V shed 1 base and J 9 bases; nucleotides not matched to a gene: 0. CDR3 in DNA: TGCGCCAGCAGCTTGAGCGGGGGTGAGCAGTTCTTC. It yields the protein CASSLSGGEQFF.

The V and J genes are TRBV5-4 and TRBJ2-1, with D tentatively TRBD2 (5 bases). Per the germline V gene, CDR1 is SGHNT and CDR2 is YYREEE (reference sequence). V was shortened by 4 bases and J by 8 bases, with 13 bases between the two germline ends. The CDR3 has 13 amino acids. CDR3 region: CASSARPGDEQFF. The CDR3 DNA is TGTGCCAGCAGCGCCCGGCCCGGGGATGAGCAGTTCTTC.

The rearrangement uses TRBV6-4 and TRBJ2-3; D is undetermined. This CDR3 has 16 residues. The V gene lost 0 bases and the J gene lost 0 bases, with 10 bases spanning the gap. Germline V gene sequence: CDR1 MRHNA, CDR2 SNTAGT. The CDR3 coding sequence is TGTGCCAGCAGTGACTCGTTGAGTGCTAGCACAGATACGCAGTATTTT. Translated: CASSDSLSASTDTQYF.

This clone occurred a few times. The gene calls are TRBV2 and TRBJ2-5; 10 positions agree with TRBD2. Germline assignment: CDR1 SNHLY and CDR2 FYNNEI. The V segment lost 10 bases and the J segment 9 bases; nucleotides outside the gene matches: 8. The CDR3 covers 12 residues. In DNA, the CDR3 is TGTGCCACCTCCGGGACTAGCGATGCCCAGTACTTC. Translation gives CATSGTSDAQYF.

The chain combines TRBV6-1 with TRBJ1-1; TRBD1 might be the D (6 bases). CDR1 is MNHNS and CDR2 is SASEGT in the germline V gene. The CDR3 contains 13 residues. The V end lost 4 bases, the J end lost 11 bases, and 17 bases lay between the germline ends. CDR3 residues: CASSGRQASLAFF. In DNA, the CDR3 is TGTGCCAGCAGTGGGCGACAGGCCAGTTTGGCTTTCTTT.

The V gene is TRBV7-8, the J gene TRBJ2-1; 11 positions match TRBD2. The CDR3 runs 17 residues. The ends lost 5 bases at V and 1 base at J; junction bases unmatched: 7. Germline V gene sequence: CDR1 SGHVS, CDR2 FQNEAQ. CDR3 DNA: TGTGCCAGCAGCCACACTAGCGGGAGAAGATCCTACAATGAGCAGTTCTTC. Its protein is CASSHTSGRRSYNEQFF.

This clone appeared a few times. The chain employs TRBV5-1 and TRBJ2-7; 14 positions agree with TRBD2. The germline gives CDR1 SGHRS, CDR2 YFSETQ. The CDR3 extends over 20 amino acids. With V trimmed by 3 bases and J by 0 bases, 14 bases remained unmatched. CDR3 coding DNA: TGCGCCAGCAGCTCGACTTTCCGGGGGACTAGCGGGAGCGCCTCCTACGAGCAGTACTTC. Its protein is CASSSTFRGTSGSASYEQYF.

The chain carries TRBV11-2 and TRBJ2-1; D is possibly TRBD2 (6 bases). Germline loops: CDR1 SGHAT, CDR2 FQNNGV. This CDR3 is built from 16 residues. Trimming took 4 bases from V and 5 from J, leaving 18 bases between them. CDR3 loop: CASSSLLRGYNNEQFF. The CDR3, as DNA: TGTGCCAGCAGCTCTCTTCTGCGGGGATACAACAATGAGCAGTTCTTC.

The genes are TRBV5-6 and TRBJ2-3; D is possibly TRBD1 (8 bases). Germline CDR1 and CDR2: SGHDT and YYEEEE. The CDR3 runs to 15 residues. V lost 4 bases and J 6 bases, leaving 18 bases between the germline ends. The CDR3 sequence is CASSLRTGRGDTQYF. The CDR3 DNA follows: TGTGCCAGCAGCCTTAGGACAGGGAGGGGGGATACGCAGTATTTT.

V is TRBV6-5 and J is TRBJ2-7, with a tentative D call TRBD1 (6 bases). The CDR3 length is 14 residues. In germline, CDR1 is MNHEY, CDR2 SVGAGI. With 5 bases removed from V and 4 bases from J, the gap between germline ends came to 15 bases. CDR3 loop: CASSDKQGPYEQYF. The CDR3 coding sequence is TGTGCCAGCAGTGATAAACAGGGACCATACGAGCAGTACTTC.

The rearrangement joins TRBV19 to TRBJ2-7, with TRBD1 matching 9 bases. Losses at the gene ends were 5 bases for V and 3 bases for J; bases not matched to a gene: 8. In germline, CDR1 is LNHDA, CDR2 SQIVND (reference sequence). The CDR3 is 15 amino acids. The CDR3 spells CASSASGTGFYEQYF. In DNA, the CDR3 is TGTGCCAGTAGTGCCTCCGGGACAGGGTTCTACGAGCAGTACTTC.

A few counts support this clone. The gene calls are TRBV19 and TRBJ2-1, with a possible D match to TRBD1 (6 bases). The CDR3 has 15 amino acids. V lost 7 bases and J 2 bases, leaving 15 bases between the germline ends. CDR1 and CDR2 (germline): LNHDA, SQIVND (reference sequence). The CDR3 loop reads CASTYRDEAYNEQFF. CDR3 sequence (DNA): TGTGCCAGTACCTACAGGGATGAAGCCTACAATGAGCAGTTCTTC.

The rearrangement joins TRBV2 to TRBJ2-1, with TRBD1 matching 9 bases. The trim removed 6 bases at V and 4 bases at J, leaving 10 bases unmatched. The CDR3 runs to 16 residues. Germline V CDR1 and CDR2: SNHLY, FYNNEI. The CDR3 region is CASREGWDRAYNEQFF. Written as DNA, the CDR3 is TGTGCCAGCAGGGAGGGTTGGGACAGGGCATACAATGAGCAGTTCTTC.

The V and J genes are TRBV10-3 and TRBJ2-1; 8 bases match TRBD2. V lost 3 bases, J lost 3 bases, and 4 bases stayed unmatched. Germline V gene lookup returns CDR1 ENHRY and CDR2 SYGVKD. There are 15 residues in the CDR3. CDR3: CAISESGGVYNEQFF. DNA for the CDR3: TGTGCCATCAGTGAAAGCGGGGGCGTCTACAATGAGCAGTTCTTC.

This chain uses TRBV4-3 with TRBJ2-5, with D possibly being TRBD1 (6 bases). This CDR3 spans 14 amino acids. Trimming removed 0 bases at V and 4 bases at J, with 9 bases between. Germline V gene lookup returns CDR1 LGHNA and CDR2 YSLEER. Here the CDR3 reads CASSQDTGTETQYF. CDR3 in DNA: TGCGCCAGCAGCCAAGATACAGGGACAGAGACCCAGTACTTC.

The chain couples TRBV6-4 to TRBJ2-7; D ambiguous. CDR3 size: 15 residues. Germline CDR1 MRHNA, CDR2 SNTAGT. V was trimmed by 6 bases and J by 3 bases, leaving 18 bases between them. The CDR3 sequence: CASSPSPGSLYEQYF. The DNA for the CDR3 is TGTGCCAGCAGCCCAAGCCCCGGGTCTCTCTACGAGCAGTACTTC.

The CDR3 region is CASSDQGARSTEAFF. The CDR3 bases are TGCGCCAGCAGCGATCAGGGGGCGCGATCCACTGAAGCTTTCTTT. V gene TRBV5-1 combines with J gene TRBJ1-1, with 8 nucleotides matching TRBD1. Germline V gene lookup returns CDR1 SGHRS and CDR2 YFSETQ. The CDR3 extends over 15 amino acids. Trimming at V came to 4 bases and at J to 4 bases, leaving 9 bases not matched to a gene. The whole variable domain, remainder taken from reference TRBV5-1 and TRBJ1-1, is KAGVTQTPRYLIKTRGQQVTLSCSPISGHRSVSWYQQTPGQGLQFLFEYFSETQRNKGNFPGRFSGRQFSNSRSEMNVSTLELGDSALYLCASSDQGARSTEAFFGQGTRLTVV.

CDR3 in amino acids: CASAGSYEQYF. The DNA of the CDR3 is TGTGCCAGCGCGGGATCCTACGAGCAGTACTTC. V usage is TRBV28 and J usage is TRBJ2-7, with a possible D match to TRBD2 (6 bases). The V gene's germline CDR1 is MDHEN and CDR2 SYDVKM. CDR3 length: 11 residues. Deletions cut 8 bases from V and 1 base from J, with 6 bases between.

The chain carries TRBV6-5 and TRBJ1-1, with a possible D match to TRBD1 (5 bases). CDR1 MNHEY and CDR2 SVGAGI come from the germline V gene. The V and J ends lost 9 bases and 3 bases respectively, with 17 bases between them. The CDR3 loop spans 14 amino acids. In DNA, the CDR3 is TGTGCCAGTTGCCGGGGGGAAGGGTACACTGAAGCTTTCTTT. Residues: CASCRGEGYTEAFF.

CDR3 protein: CATGGRSSGQETQYF. The DNA for the CDR3 is TGTGCCACCGGGGGGAGGTCTAGCGGCCAAGAGACCCAGTACTTC. The rearrangement uses TRBV10-3 and TRBJ2-5; 7 positions agree with TRBD2. This CDR3 spans 15 amino acids. J gave up 1 base and V 10 bases, and 12 bases lay outside the gene matches. Germline V gene data show CDR1 as ENHRY and CDR2 as SYGVKD.

This clone appeared a single time. The chain has TRBV4-3 and TRBJ1-2; D is perhaps TRBD1 (6 bases). The germline gives CDR1 LGHNA, CDR2 YSLEER. The CDR3 totals 15 residues. Trimming removed 0 bases at V and 2 bases at J, with 10 bases between. The CDR3 here is CASSQDTGWNYGYTF. CDR3 sequence (DNA): TGCGCCAGCAGCCAAGATACAGGGTGGAACTATGGCTACACCTTC.

The V gene is TRBV13, the J gene TRBJ2-3; the D gene is possibly TRBD2 (5 bases). This CDR3 is 14 amino acids long. Germline-derived CDR1 and CDR2 are PRHDT and FYEKMQ (reference sequence). The V and J ends lost 2 bases and 1 base respectively, with 7 bases between them. The CDR3 region is CASSLPAGTDTQYF. The DNA of the CDR3 is TGTGCCAGCAGCTTACCAGCGGGCACAGATACGCAGTATTTT.